A selection of T cell receptor beta chains follows, all from one sample in a study of blood T cell repertoires in COVID-19. Sequenced by immunoSEQ multiplex PCR; TCRdb stores in-frame clones only, minus some. The data hold 300,000 or so clones, with about 90% observed a single time. Sequenced material: peripheral blood. The receptors originated from a young woman with COVID-19, enrolled during active disease. CDR3s include the opening cysteine and the closing phenylalanine or tryptophan. Fields, in order: J gene, V gene, D gene, clone size, CDR3 DNA, CDR3 protein. A D gene is named only where the DNA matches it firmly. Clone size is not always given. Where it is, it says once, few, many or a class for expanded clones.

TRBJ2-1 TRBV11-2 - - TGTGCCAGCAGCTCCCTATTCAATGAGCAGTTCTTC CASSSLFNEQFF
TRBJ1-4 TRBV30 - - TGTGCCTGGAGTGTACTAGGCTTAAATGAAAAACTGTTTTTT CAWSVLGLNEKLFF
TRBJ1-2 TRBV7-2 - - TGTGCCAGCAGCTTACAGGAATCGGACTATGGCTACACCTTC CASSLQESDYGYTF
TRBJ1-2 TRBV9 - - TGTGCCAGCAGCGTGGGGGCAGGGGAGAACTATGGCTACACCTTC CASSVGAGENYGYTF
TRBJ1-5 TRBV19 - - TGTGCCAGTAGTATCTTTTGGCAGAGCAATCAGCCCCAGCATTTT CASSIFWQSNQPQHF
TRBJ1-2 TRBV3-1/TRBV3-2 TRBD1 - TGTGCCAGCAGCCAAGATCTCAGGGGGGCCTATGGCTACACCTTC CASSQDLRGAYGYTF
TRBJ2-1 TRBV28 TRBD2 few TGTGCCAGCAGTTCGGTCGGACTAGCGGGAGCTTCCTACAATGAGCAGTTCTTC CASSSVGLAGASYNEQFF
TRBJ2-5 TRBV28 TRBD1 - TGTGCCAGCAGACCAGGGACAGGGCCGATCGGCGAGACCCAGTACTTC CASRPGTGPIGETQYF
TRBJ1-2 TRBV24-1 TRBD1 - TGTGCCACCAGTGACCAAGCGACAGGGATCTATGGCTACACCTTC CATSDQATGIYGYTF
TRBJ2-1 TRBV24-1 TRBD2 - TGTGCCACCAGTGTCGGCGGGAGGGTCTGGAATGAGCAGTTCTTC CATSVGGRVWNEQFF
TRBJ1-1 TRBV5-1 TRBD1 - TGCGCCAGCAGGGAGGGGGTCGTGACAGGGCGCACTGAAGCTTTCTTT CASREGVVTGRTEAFF
TRBJ2-5 TRBV2 TRBD2 - TGTGCCAGCAGGCTAGCGGGAGTAGAGACCCAGTACTTC CASRLAGVETQYF
TRBJ2-7 TRBV10-3 - - TGTGCCACCCGGGGTGGGAGGAACGAGCAGTACTTC CATRGGRNEQYF
TRBJ2-6 TRBV30 TRBD2 few TGTGCCTGGAGCCTAGCGGGAGGAATATGGGGGGCCAACGTCCTGACTTTC CAWSLAGGIWGANVLTF
TRBJ1-5 TRBV24-1 TRBD1 - TGTGCCACCAGTGCTGGGGACAGGAGCCAGCCCCAGCATTTT CATSAGDRSQPQHF
TRBJ1-2 TRBV6-5 - - TGTGCCAGCTATGGGGGGAGTGGCTACACCTTC CASYGGSGYTF
TRBJ1-2 TRBV9 TRBD1 - TGTGCCAGCAGCGCCTTGGGACAGACTAACTATGGCTACACCTTC CASSALGQTNYGYTF
TRBJ1-2 TRBV19 - - TGTGCCAGTAGCGATACAGGGTCCTATGGCTACACCTTC CASSDTGSYGYTF
TRBJ2-7 TRBV30 - - TGTGCCTGGATGTCCCCGACGGGTAGCCACGAGCAGTACTTC CAWMSPTGSHEQYF
TRBJ2-4 TRBV12-5 - once TGTGCTAGTGGTTTGGTACGACTAGGGGAAAACATTCAGTACTTC CASGLVRLGENIQYF
TRBJ2-2 TRBV2 - - TGTGCCAGCACGGGACTCTACACCGGGGAGCTGTTTTTT CASTGLYTGELFF
TRBJ2-5 TRBV4-1 TRBD2 - TGCGCCAGCAGCCTTATTACTAGCGGGGCACCCCCAGCGACCCAGTACTTC CASSLITSGAPPATQYF
TRBJ2-7 TRBV6-5 TRBD1 - TGTGCCAGCCGCCGGGACAGGGAGGGCTCCTACGAGCAGTACTTC CASRRDREGSYEQYF
TRBJ1-2 TRBV7-9 TRBD1 - TGTGCCAGCAGCCCCGTTACAGGGGAAATGGGCTATGGCTACACCTTC CASSPVTGEMGYGYTF
TRBJ1-1 TRBV5-1 - once TGCGCCAGCAGCCGGGGGGACGGCTTGGAAGCTTTCTTT CASSRGDGLEAFF
TRBJ2-5 TRBV14 - - TGTGCCAGCAGCCGGGGACTCCAAGAGACCCAGTACTTC CASSRGLQETQYF
TRBJ2-1 TRBV2 TRBD2 - TGTGCCAGCAGACAACTAAGACTAGCGGGAGGCCGGTACAATGAGCAGTTCTTC CASRQLRLAGGRYNEQFF
TRBJ2-7 TRBV20-1 TRBD1 - TGCAGTGCTAGTGCGACGGGACAGGGCTCCTACGAGCAGTACTTC CSASATGQGSYEQYF
TRBJ1-2 TRBV19 - - TGTGCCAGTCGGGCAGGGGCGGATGGCTACACCTTC CASRAGADGYTF
TRBJ2-2 TRBV14 - once TGTGCCAGCAGCCCTAGACTAGCCGGGGAGCTGTTTTTT CASSPRLAGELFF
TRBJ2-2 TRBV27 - - TGTGCCAGCAGATCCGGGCGGGATCCCCACACCGGGGAGCTGTTTTTT CASRSGRDPHTGELFF
TRBJ1-3 TRBV18 TRBD1 - TGTGCCAGCTCACCAGGACAGGGCGCTGGAAACACCATATATTTT CASSPGQGAGNTIYF
TRBJ2-1 TRBV5-4 - once TGTGCCAGCAGCGACTACACCTCCTACAATGAGCAGTTCTTC CASSDYTSYNEQFF
TRBJ2-2 TRBV6-5 TRBD1 - TGTGCCAGCACCTGGGACAGGGGGACCACCGGGGAGCTGTTTTTT CASTWDRGTTGELFF
TRBJ2-1 TRBV7-9 TRBD2 - TGTGCCAGCAGCTTAGATCCTGGACTAGCGGCAAATTTAGGGCAGTTCTTC CASSLDPGLAANLGQFF
TRBJ2-1 TRBV5-4 - few TGTGCCAGCAGCTCGACTGGATACAATGAGCAGTTCTTC CASSSTGYNEQFF
TRBJ1-2 TRBV6-1 - - TGTGCCAGCAGTGAAGGTCAGTTCCATGGCTACACCTTC CASSEGQFHGYTF
TRBJ2-7 TRBV5-1 TRBD1 few TGCGCCAGCAGCTACGACAGGGGGCCCTCCTACGAGCAGTACTTC CASSYDRGPSYEQYF
TRBJ1-2 TRBV30 - - TGTGCCTGGTTATTCACAGGCTATGGCTACACCTTC CAWLFTGYGYTF
TRBJ1-1 TRBV4-1 TRBD1 - TGCGCCAGCAGTCCCCGGGACAGGAACACTGAAGCTTTCTTT CASSPRDRNTEAFF
TRBJ1-1 TRBV19 - - TGTGCCAGTAGTTTGTCAGGCAGGGACACTGAAGCTTTCTTT CASSLSGRDTEAFF
TRBJ1-1 TRBV29-1 - - TGCAGCGTAGTATTCGGGGTGCCCACTGAAGCTTTCTTT CSVVFGVPTEAFF
TRBJ2-2 TRBV14 TRBD1 - TGTGCCAGCAGCCAAGCGGCGACAGGGGTTTTTGAGCTGTTTTTT CASSQAATGVFELFF
TRBJ1-2 TRBV7-2 TRBD1 - TGTGCCAGCAGCTCAAATAGACAGGGCCTCTATGGCTACACCTTC CASSSNRQGLYGYTF
TRBJ1-1 TRBV19 TRBD1 - TGTGCCAGTAGTTTACGGGACAGGGGACTGATGAACACTGAAGCTTTCTTT CASSLRDRGLMNTEAFF
TRBJ2-1 TRBV5-1 - - TGCGCCAGCAGCTTGGACCCAGCGGGCTTATACAATGAGCAGTTCTTC CASSLDPAGLYNEQFF
TRBJ1-2 TRBV7-8 - once TGTGCCAGCAGCTTACGAACAGGGATGAAGGGCTACACCTTC CASSLRTGMKGYTF
TRBJ1-4 TRBV7-2 - - TGTGCCAGCAGCCCTTTGGGCAGGGGAAGTGAAAAACTGTTTTTT CASSPLGRGSEKLFF
TRBJ2-7 TRBV28 - - TGTGCCAGCAGTTCGCCAGGTTTCTCTCGACATTTCTCCTACGAGCAGTACTTC CASSSPGFSRHFSYEQYF